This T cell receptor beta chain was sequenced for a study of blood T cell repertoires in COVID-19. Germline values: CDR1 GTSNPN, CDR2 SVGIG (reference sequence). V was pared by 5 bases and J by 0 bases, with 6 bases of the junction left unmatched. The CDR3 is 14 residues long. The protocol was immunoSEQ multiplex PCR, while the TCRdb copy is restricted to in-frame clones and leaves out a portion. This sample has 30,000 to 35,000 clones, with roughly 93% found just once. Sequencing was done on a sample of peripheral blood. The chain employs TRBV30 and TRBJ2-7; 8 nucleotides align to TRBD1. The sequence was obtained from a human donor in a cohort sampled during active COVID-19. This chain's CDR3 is CAWWDRSGSYEQYF. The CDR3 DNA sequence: TGTGCCTGGTGGGACAGGTCAGGCTCCTACGAGCAGTACTTC.